This TCR beta chain was recorded in a study of T-cell reconstitution after alpha-beta-depleted transplantation in children. A library of TCRbeta sequences, prepared with unique molecular identifiers, was generated. TCRdb fed the PCR reads into MiXCR, producing one record per CDR3 protein. The table records about a million distinct CDR3 sequences, around 30% of them present only once. This clonotype was observed at least ten times. The CDR3 totals 16 residues. Per germline, CDR1 SEHNR and CDR2 FQNEAQ (reference sequence). The V and J ends lost 4 bases and 2 bases, in that order; junction bases with no gene match: 11.

This receptor was taken from a boy under two years old who had a stem cell transplant for SCID, so the T cells may come from the graft donor. The gene calls are TRBV7-9 and TRBJ2-7; 7 bases map to TRBD2. The sequencing here drew on PBMCs, mostly from graft donor cells, taken 360 days after TCRalphabeta/CD19-depleted stem cell transplant. The CDR3 reads CASSSPEREGTYEQYF. The CDR3 DNA is TGTGCCAGCAGCTCCCCGGAGAGGGAGGGGACCTACGAGCAGTACTTC. Full variable domain (rest looked up from reference TRBV7-9 and TRBJ2-7): DTGVSQNPRHKITKRGQNVTFRCDPISEHNRLYWYRQTLGQGPEFLTYFQNEAQLEKSRLLSDRFSAERPKGSFSTLEIQRTEQGDSAMYLCASSSPEREGTYEQYFGPGTRLTVT.